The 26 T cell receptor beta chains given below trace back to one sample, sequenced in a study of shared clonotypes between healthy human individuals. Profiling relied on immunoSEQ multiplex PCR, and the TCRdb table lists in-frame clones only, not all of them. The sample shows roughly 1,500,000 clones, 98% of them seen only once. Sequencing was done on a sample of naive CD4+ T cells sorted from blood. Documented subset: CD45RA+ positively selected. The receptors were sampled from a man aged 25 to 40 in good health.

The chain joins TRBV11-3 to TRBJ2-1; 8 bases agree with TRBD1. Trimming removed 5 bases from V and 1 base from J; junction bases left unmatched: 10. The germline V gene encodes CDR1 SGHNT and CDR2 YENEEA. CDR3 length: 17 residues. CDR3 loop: CASSPGDRRRSYNEQFF. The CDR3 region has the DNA TGTGCCAGCAGCCCCGGGGACAGGAGGCGATCCTACAATGAGCAGTTCTTC.

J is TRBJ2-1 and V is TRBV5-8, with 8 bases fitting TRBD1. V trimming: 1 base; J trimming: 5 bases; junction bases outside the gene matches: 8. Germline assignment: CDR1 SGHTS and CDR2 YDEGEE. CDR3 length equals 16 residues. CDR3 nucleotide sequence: TGTGCCAGCAGCTTGAGGACAGGGTTGGGGGACAATGAGCAGTTCTTC. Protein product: CASSLRTGLGDNEQFF.

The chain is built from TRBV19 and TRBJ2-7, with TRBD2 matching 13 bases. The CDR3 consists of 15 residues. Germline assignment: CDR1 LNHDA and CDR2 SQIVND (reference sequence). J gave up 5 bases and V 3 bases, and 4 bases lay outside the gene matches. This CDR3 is CASSIGLAGADEQYF. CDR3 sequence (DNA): TGTGCCAGTAGTATCGGACTAGCGGGAGCGGACGAGCAGTACTTC.

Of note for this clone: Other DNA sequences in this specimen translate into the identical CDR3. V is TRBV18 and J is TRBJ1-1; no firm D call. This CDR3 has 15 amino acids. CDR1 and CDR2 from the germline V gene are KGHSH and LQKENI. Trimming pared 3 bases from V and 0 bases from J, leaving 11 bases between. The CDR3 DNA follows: TGTGCCAGCTCACCGCGTGGAAGGATGAACACTGAAGCTTTCTTT. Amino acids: CASSPRGRMNTEAFF.

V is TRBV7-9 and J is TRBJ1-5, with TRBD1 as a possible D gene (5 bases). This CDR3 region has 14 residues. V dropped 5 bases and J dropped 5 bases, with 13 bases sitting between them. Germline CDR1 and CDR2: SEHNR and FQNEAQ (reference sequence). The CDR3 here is CASSPDRFDQPQHF. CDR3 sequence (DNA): TGTGCCAGCAGCCCAGACAGATTCGATCAGCCCCAGCATTTT.

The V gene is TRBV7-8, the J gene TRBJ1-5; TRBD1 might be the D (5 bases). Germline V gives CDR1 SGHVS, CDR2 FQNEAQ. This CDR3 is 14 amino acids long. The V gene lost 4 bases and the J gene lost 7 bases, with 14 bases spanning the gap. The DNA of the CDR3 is TGTGCCAGCAGCTCCGGGGGGTCAGGGCAGCCCCAGCATTTT. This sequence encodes CASSSGGSGQPQHF.

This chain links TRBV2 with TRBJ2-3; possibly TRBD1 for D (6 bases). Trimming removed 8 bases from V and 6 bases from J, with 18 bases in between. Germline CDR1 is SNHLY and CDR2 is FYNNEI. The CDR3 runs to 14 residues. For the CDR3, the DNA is TGTGCCAGCGTTAAAGCAGGGGCGACTGATACGCAGTATTTT. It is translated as CASVKAGATDTQYF.

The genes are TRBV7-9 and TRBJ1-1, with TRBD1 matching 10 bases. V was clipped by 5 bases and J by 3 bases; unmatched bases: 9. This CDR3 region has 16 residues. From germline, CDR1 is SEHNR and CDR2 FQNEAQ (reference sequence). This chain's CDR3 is CASSLARDRGHTEAFF. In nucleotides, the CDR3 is TGTGCCAGCAGCCTCGCGAGGGACAGGGGCCACACTGAAGCTTTCTTT.

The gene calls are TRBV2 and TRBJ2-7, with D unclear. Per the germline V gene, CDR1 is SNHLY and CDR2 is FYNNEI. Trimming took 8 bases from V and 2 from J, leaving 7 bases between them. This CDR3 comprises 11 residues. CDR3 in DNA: TGTGCCAGCGGGCAAACCTACGAGCAGTACTTC. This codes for CASGQTYEQYF.

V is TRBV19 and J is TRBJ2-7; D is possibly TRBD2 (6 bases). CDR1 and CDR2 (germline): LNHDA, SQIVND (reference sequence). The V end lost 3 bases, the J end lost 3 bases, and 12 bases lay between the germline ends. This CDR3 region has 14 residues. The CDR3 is CASSMRGSLYEQYF. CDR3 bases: TGTGCCAGTAGTATGCGGGGCTCCCTCTACGAGCAGTACTTC.

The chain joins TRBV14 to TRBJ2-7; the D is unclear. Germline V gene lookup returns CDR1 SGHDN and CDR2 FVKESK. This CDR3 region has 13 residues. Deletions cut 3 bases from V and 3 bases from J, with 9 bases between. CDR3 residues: CASSQAGVYEQYF. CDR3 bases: TGTGCCAGCAGCCAGGCCGGAGTCTACGAGCAGTACTTC.

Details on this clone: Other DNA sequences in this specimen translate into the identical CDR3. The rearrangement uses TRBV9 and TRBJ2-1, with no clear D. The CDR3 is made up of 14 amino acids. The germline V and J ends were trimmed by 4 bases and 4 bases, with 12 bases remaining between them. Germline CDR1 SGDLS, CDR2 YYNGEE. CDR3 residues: CASSPQTSYNEQFF. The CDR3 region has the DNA TGTGCCAGCAGCCCGCAAACCTCGTACAATGAGCAGTTCTTC.

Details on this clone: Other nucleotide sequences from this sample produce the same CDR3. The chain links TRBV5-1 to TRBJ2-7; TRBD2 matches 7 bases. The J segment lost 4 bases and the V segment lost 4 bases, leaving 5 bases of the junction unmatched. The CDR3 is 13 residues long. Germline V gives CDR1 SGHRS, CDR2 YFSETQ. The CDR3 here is CASSSGTAYEQYF. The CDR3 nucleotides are TGCGCCAGCAGCAGCGGGACGGCATACGAGCAGTACTTC.

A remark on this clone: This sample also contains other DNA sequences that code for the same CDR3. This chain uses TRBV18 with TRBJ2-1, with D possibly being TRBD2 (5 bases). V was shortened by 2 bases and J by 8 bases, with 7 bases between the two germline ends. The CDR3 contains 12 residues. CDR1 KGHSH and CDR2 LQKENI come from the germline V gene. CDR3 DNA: TGTGCCAGCTCACCAACGCGGGATGAGCAGTTCTTC. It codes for CASSPTRDEQFF.

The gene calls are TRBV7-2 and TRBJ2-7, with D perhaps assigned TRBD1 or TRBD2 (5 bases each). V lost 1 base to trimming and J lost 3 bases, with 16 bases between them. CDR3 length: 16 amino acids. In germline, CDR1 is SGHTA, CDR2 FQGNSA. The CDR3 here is CASSLDPGRRHYEQYF. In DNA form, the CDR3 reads TGTGCCAGCAGCTTAGACCCGGGACGCCGGCACTACGAGCAGTACTTC.

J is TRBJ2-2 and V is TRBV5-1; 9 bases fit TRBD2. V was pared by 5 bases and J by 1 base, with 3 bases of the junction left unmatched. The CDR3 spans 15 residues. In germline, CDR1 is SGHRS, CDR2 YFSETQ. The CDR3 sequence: CASRREGGNTGELFF. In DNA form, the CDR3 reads TGCGCCAGCAGGCGGGAGGGCGGGAACACCGGGGAGCTGTTTTTT.

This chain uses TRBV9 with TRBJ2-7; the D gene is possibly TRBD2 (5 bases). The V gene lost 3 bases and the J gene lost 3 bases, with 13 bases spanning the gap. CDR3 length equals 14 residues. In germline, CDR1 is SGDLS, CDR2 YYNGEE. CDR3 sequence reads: CASSAEGWGYEQYF. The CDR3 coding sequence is TGTGCCAGCAGCGCCGAGGGATGGGGCTACGAGCAGTACTTC.

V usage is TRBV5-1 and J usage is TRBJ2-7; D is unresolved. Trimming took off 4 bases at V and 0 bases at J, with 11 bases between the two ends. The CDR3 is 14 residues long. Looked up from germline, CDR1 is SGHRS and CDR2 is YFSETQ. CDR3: CASSAGLFSYEQYF. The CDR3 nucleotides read TGCGCCAGCAGCGCCGGTCTGTTCTCCTACGAGCAGTACTTC.

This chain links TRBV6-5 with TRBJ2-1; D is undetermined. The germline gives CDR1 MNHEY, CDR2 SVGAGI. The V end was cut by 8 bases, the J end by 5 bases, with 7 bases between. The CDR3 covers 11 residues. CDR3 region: CASLRNNEQFF. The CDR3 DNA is TGTGCCAGCCTTCGGAACAATGAGCAGTTCTTC.

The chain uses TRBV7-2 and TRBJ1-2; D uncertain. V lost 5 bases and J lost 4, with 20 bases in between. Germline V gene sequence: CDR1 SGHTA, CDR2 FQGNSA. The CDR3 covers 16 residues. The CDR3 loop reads CASSPRLWRHGYGYTF. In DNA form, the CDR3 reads TGTGCCAGCAGCCCCCGTCTTTGGAGGCATGGCTATGGCTACACCTTC. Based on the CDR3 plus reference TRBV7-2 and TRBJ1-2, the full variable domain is GAGVSQSPSNKVTEKGKDVELRCDPISGHTALYWYRQSLGQGLEFLIYFQGNSAPDKSGLPSDRFSAERTGGSVSTLTIQRTQQEDSAVYLCASSPRLWRHGYGYTFGSGTRLTVV.

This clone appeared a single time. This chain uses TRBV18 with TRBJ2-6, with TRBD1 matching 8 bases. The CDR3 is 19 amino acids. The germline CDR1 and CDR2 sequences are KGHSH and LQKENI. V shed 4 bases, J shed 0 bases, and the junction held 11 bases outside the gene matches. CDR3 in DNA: TGTGCCAGCTCACAACGGGTGCAGGGGGCAAACTCTGGGGCCAACGTCCTGACTTTC. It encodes CASSQRVQGANSGANVLTF.

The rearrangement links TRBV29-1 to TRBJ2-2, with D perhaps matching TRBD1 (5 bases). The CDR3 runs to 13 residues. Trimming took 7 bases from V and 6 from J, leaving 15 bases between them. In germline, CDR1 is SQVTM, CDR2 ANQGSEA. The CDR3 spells CSGLTTGPGELFF. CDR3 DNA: TGCAGCGGGCTGACCACAGGACCCGGGGAGCTGTTTTTT.

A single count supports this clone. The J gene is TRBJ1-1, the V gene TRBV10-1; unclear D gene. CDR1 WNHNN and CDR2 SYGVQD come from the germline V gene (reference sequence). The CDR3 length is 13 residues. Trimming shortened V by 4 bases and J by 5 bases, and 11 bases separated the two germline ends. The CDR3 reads CASSAQMGTEAFF. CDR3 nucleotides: TGCGCCAGCAGTGCGCAGATGGGAACTGAAGCTTTCTTT.

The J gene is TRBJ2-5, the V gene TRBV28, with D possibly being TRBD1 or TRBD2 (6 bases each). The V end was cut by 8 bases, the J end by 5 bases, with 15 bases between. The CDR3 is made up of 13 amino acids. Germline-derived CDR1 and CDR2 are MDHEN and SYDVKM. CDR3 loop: CASGRGAGETQYF. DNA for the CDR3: TGTGCCAGCGGAAGGGGGGCCGGGGAGACCCAGTACTTC.

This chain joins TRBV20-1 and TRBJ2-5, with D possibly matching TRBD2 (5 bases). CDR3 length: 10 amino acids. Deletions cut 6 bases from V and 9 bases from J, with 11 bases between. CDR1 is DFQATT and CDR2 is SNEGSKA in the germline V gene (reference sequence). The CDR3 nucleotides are TGCAGTGCGCCGCACGGGGCCCAGTACTTC. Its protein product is CSAPHGAQYF.

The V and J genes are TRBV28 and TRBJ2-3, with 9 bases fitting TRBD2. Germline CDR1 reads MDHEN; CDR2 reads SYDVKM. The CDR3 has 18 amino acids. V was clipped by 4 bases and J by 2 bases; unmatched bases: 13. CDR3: CASSYHANLAGFTDTQYF. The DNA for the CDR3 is TGTGCCAGCAGTTACCATGCGAATCTAGCGGGATTCACAGATACGCAGTATTTT.